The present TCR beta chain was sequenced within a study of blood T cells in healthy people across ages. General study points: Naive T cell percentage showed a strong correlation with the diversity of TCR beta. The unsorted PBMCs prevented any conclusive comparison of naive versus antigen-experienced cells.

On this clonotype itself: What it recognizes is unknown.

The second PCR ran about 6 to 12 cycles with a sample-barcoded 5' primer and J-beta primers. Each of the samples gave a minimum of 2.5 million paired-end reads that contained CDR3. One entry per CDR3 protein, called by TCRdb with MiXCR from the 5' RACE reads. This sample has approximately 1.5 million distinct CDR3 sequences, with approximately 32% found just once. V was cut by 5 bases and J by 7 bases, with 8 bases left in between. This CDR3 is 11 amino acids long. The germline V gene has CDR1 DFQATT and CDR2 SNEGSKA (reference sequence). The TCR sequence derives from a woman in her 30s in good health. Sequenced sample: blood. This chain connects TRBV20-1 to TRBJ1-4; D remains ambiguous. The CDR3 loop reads CSAPQVEKLFF. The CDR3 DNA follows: TGCAGTGCTCCCCAAGTTGAAAAACTGTTTTTT.